This T cell receptor (beta chain) originates from a study of cytomegalovirus exposure and HLA in healthy donors. Findings and limits, study-wide: The authors enumerated some 160 TCR beta chains as linked to cytomegalovirus. In a later analysis, the majority of CMV-associated beta chains seemingly showed HLA restriction. Per a prior analysis, the majority of TCR beta V segments were productive roughly 90% or roughly 30% of the time. TCR beta chain V- and J-gene trimming was linked, in a later analysis, to a missense variant in DCLRE1C.

In the case of this clone: Its target is unknown.

Use of 60 Vbeta and 13 Jbeta primers characterized the PCR. Produced via immunoSEQ multiplex PCR; TCRdb's table is partial and in-frame only. The data contain around 92,000 clones, around four fifths of them seen just once; the ten biggest clones take up under 4%. CDR1 SGHVS and CDR2 FNYEAQ come from the germline V gene. The CDR3 has 15 residues. V was shortened by 6 bases and J by 3 bases, with 17 bases between the two germline ends. This chain connects TRBV7-6 to TRBJ2-5; D might be TRBD1 (6 bases). The receptor was derived from a female donor in good health and CMV-seropositive. Sample: PBMCs. The CDR3 loop reads CASSPTGLAEETQYF. Written as DNA, the CDR3 is TGTGCCAGCAGTCCTACAGGGCTAGCTGAAGAGACCCAGTACTTC.